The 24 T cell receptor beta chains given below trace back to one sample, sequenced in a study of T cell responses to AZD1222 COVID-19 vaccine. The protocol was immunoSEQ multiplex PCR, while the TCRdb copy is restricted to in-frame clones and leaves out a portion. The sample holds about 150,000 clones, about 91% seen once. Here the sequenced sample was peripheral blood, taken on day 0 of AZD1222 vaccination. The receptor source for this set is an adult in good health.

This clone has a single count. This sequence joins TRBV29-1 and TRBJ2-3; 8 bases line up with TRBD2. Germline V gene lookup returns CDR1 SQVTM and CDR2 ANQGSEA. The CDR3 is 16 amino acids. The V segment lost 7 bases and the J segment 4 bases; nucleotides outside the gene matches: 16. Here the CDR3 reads CSAGLPERGLADTQYF. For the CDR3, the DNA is TGCAGCGCAGGGCTGCCGGAGCGGGGGTTGGCAGATACGCAGTATTTT.

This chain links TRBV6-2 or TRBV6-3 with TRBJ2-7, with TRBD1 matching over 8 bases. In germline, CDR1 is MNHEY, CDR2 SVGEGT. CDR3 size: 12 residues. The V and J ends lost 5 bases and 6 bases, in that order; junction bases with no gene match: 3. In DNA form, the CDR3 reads TGTGCCAGCAGTGGACAGGGTCGCGAGCAGTACTTC. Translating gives CASSGQGREQYF.

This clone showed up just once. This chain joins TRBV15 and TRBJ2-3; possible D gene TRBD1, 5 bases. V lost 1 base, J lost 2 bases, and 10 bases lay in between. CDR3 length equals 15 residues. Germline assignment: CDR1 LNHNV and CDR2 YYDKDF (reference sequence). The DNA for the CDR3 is TGTGCCACCAGCAGAGGACGTGGGGCCACAGATACGCAGTATTTT. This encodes CATSRGRGATDTQYF. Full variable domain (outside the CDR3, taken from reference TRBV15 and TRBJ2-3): DAMVIQNPRYQVTQFGKPVTLSCSQTLNHNVMYWYQQKSSQAPKLLFHYYDKDFNNEADTPDNFQSRRPNTSFCFLDIRSPGLGDTAMYLCATSRGRGATDTQYFGPGTRLTVL.

CDR3 nucleotide sequence: TGTGCTAGTGGTTTGGTACTAGGGGGGTTAGGGAGCAATCAGCCCCAGCATTTT. It is translated as CASGLVLGGLGSNQPQHF. V is TRBV12-5 and J is TRBJ1-5; the D gene is possibly TRBD1 (6 bases). V was clipped by 0 bases and J by 1 base, with 16 bases between them. The CDR3 sequence is 18 residues long. CDR1 is LGHNT and CDR2 is FRNRAP in the germline V gene.

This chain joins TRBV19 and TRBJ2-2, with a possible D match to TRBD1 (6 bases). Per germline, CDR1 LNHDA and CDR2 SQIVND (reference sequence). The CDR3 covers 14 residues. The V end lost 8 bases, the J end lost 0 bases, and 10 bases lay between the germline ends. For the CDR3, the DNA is TGTGCCAGTGTGGACAGCGCGAACACCGGGGAGCTGTTTTTT. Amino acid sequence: CASVDSANTGELFF.

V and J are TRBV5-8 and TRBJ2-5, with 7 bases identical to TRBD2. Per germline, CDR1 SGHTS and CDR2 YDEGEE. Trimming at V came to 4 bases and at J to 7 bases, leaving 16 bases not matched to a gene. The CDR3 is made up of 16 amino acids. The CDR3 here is CASSRGVGGPLGTQYF. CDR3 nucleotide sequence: TGTGCCAGCAGCCGGGGGGTCGGGGGACCTTTGGGGACCCAGTACTTC.

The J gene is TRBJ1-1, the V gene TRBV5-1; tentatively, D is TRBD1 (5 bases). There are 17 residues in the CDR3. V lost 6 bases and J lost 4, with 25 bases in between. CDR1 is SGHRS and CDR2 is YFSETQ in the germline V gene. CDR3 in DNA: TGCGCCAGCACCCGGGGGACGGCTTCGGTTGTGAGCACTGAAGCTTTCTTT. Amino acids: CASTRGTASVVSTEAFF.

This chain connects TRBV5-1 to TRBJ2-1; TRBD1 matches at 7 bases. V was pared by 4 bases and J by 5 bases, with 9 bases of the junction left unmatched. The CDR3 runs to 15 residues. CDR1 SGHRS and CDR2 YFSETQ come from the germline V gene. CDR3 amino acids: CASSPRTGSDNEQFF. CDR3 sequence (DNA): TGCGCCAGCAGCCCACGGACAGGTTCAGACAATGAGCAGTTCTTC.

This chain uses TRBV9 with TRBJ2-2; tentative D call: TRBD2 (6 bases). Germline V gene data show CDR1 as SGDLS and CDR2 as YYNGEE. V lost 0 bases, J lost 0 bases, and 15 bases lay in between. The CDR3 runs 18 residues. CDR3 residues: CASSVVPGTLANTGELFF. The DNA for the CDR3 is TGTGCCAGCAGCGTAGTCCCCGGGACTCTTGCGAACACCGGGGAGCTGTTTTTT.

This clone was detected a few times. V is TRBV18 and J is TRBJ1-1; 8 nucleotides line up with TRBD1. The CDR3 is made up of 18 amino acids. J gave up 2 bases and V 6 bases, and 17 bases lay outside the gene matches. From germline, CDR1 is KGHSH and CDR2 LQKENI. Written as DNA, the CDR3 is TGTGCCAGCTCTCCGCAAAAAGGAATGGACAGGGTAAACACTGAAGCTTTCTTT. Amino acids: CASSPQKGMDRVNTEAFF.

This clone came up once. The CDR3 is CASGPTGIPYEQYF. The CDR3 DNA reads as TGTGCTAGTGGCCCTACAGGGATCCCCTACGAGCAGTACTTC. This chain connects TRBV12-5 to TRBJ2-7, with a tentative D call TRBD1 (6 bases). Germline-derived CDR1 and CDR2 are LGHNT and FRNRAP. This CDR3 region has 14 residues. Trimming took off 6 bases at V and 2 bases at J, with 14 bases between the two ends. Complete variable domain (other parts from reference TRBV12-5 and TRBJ2-7): DARVTQTPRHKVTEMGQEVTMRCQPILGHNTVFWYRQTMMQGLELLAYFRNRAPLDDSGMPKDRFSAEMPDATLATLKIQPSEPRDSAVYFCASGPTGIPYEQYFGPGTRLTVT.

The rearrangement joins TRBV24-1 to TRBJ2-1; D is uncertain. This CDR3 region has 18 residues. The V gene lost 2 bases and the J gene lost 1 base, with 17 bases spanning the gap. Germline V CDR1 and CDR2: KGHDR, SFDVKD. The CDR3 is CATSDSHLKLGSYNEQFF. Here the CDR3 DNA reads TGTGCCACCAGTGATTCCCATTTAAAGTTAGGGTCCTACAATGAGCAGTTCTTC.

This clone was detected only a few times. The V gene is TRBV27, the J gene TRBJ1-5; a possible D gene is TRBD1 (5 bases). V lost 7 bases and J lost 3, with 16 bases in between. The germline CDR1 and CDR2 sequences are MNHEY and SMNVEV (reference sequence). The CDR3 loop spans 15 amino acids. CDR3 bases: TGTGCCAGCACCCCAGGTAGGGGAGCCAATCAGCCCCAGCATTTT. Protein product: CASTPGRGANQPQHF.

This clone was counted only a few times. DNA for the CDR3: TGCGCCAGCAGCCAAGCGGCCTTACTAGCGGGAGTGGGTAATGAGCAGTTCTTC. This gives the protein CASSQAALLAGVGNEQFF. This chain connects TRBV4-3 to TRBJ2-1; 11 nucleotides line up with TRBD2. CDR1 and CDR2 (germline): LGHNA, YSLEER. This CDR3 is 18 amino acids long. After removal of 1 base from V and 7 bases from J, the junction contained 12 bases not matched to a gene.

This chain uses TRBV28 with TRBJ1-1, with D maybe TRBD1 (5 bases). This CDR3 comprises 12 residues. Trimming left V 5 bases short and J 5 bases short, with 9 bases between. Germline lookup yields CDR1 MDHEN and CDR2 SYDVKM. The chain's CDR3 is CASSGATTEAFF. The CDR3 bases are TGTGCCAGCAGTGGGGCTACGACTGAAGCTTTCTTT.

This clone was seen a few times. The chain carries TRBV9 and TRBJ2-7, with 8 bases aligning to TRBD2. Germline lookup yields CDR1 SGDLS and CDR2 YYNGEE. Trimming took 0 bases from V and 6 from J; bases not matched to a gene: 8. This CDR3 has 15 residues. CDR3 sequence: CASSVVSSGLVEQYF. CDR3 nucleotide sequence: TGTGCCAGCAGCGTAGTTTCTAGCGGGCTCGTCGAGCAGTACTTC.

The CDR3 nucleotides read TGCGCCAGCAGCGCTACAGGTGAAGGCTATGGCTACACCTTC. This gives the protein CASSATGEGYGYTF. This chain links TRBV5-1 with TRBJ1-2; the D gene is possibly TRBD1 (5 bases). Trimming left V 4 bases short and J 4 bases short, with 14 bases between. Germline CDR1 is SGHRS and CDR2 is YFSETQ. The CDR3 covers 14 residues.

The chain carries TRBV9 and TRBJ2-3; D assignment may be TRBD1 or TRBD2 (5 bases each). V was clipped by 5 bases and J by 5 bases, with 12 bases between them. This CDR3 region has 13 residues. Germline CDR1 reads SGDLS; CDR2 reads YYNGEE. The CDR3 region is CASSAGGGDTQYF. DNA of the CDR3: TGTGCCAGCAGTGCCGGTGGGGGAGATACGCAGTATTTT. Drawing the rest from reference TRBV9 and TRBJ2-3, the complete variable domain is DSGVTQTPKHLITATGQRVTLRCSPRSGDLSVYWYQQSLDQGLQFLIQYYNGEERAKGNILERFSAQQFPDLHSELNLSSLELGDSALYFCASSAGGGDTQYFGPGTRLTVL.

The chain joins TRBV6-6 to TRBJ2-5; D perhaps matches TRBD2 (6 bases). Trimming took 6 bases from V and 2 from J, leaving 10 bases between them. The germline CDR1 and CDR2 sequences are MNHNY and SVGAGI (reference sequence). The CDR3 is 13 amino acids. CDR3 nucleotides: TGTGCCAGCAGCCGGGGACTTCAAGAGACCCAGTACTTC. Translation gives CASSRGLQETQYF.

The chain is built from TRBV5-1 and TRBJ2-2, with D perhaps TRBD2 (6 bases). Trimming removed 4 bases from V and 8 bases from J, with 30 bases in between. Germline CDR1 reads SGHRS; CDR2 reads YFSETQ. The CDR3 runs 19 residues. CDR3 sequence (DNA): TGCGCCAGCAGCCCTGTAAAATTTTCGGAGGGAAACTCACCGGGGGAGCTGTTTTTT. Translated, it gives CASSPVKFSEGNSPGELFF.

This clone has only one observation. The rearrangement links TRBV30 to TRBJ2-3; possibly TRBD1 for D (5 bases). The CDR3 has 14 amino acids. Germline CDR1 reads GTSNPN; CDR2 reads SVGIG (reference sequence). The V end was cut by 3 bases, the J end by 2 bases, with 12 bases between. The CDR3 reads CAWSDSSYTDTQYF. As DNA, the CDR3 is TGTGCCTGGAGCGACAGCTCTTACACAGATACGCAGTATTTT. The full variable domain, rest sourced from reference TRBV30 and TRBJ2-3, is SQTIHQWPATLVQPVGSPLSLECTVEGTSNPNLYWYRQAAGRGLQLLFYSVGIGQISSEVPQNLSASRPQDRQFILSSKKLLLSDSGFYLCAWSDSSYTDTQYFGPGTRLTVL.

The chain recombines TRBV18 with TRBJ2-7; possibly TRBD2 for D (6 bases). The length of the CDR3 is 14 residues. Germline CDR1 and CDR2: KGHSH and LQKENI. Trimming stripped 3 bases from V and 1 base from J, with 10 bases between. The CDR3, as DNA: TGTGCCAGCTCACCGGGCGGGGTTTCCTACGAGCAGTACTTC. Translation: CASSPGGVSYEQYF.

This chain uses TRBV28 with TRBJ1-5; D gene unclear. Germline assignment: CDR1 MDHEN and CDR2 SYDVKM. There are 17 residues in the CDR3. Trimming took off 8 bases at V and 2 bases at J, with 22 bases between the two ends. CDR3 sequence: CASQQPYGSGGNQPQHF. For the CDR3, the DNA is TGTGCCAGCCAACAGCCGTACGGAAGTGGGGGCAATCAGCCCCAGCATTTT.

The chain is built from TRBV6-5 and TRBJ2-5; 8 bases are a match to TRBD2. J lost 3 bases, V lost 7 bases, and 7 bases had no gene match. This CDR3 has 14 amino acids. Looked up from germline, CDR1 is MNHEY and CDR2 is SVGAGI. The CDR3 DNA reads TGTGCCAGCAACAGCGGGAGAATGGAAGAGACCCAGTACTTC. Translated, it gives CASNSGRMEETQYF.